This record covers a single TCR beta chain. Clones were read by immunoSEQ multiplex PCR, and TCRdb kept only the in-frame ones, dropping some. The sample shows more than 200,000 clones, 65% to 90% of them seen only once. The data belong to a study of blood T cell repertoires in COVID-19. This sequence was found in a woman in her thirties or forties who had recovered from COVID-19. Source material: peripheral blood.

The CDR3 region is CASSSTWGEANEQYF. The CDR3 DNA follows: TGTGCCAGCAGTTCGACTTGGGGGGAAGCAAACGAGCAGTACTTC. V and J are TRBV6-6 and TRBJ2-7; D might be TRBD2 (6 bases). The V gene lost 4 bases and the J gene lost 5 bases, with 18 bases spanning the gap. Germline loops: CDR1 MNHNY, CDR2 SVGAGI (reference sequence). The CDR3 is made up of 15 amino acids.